This is a list of T cell receptor beta chains from one sample in a study of T cell responses to AZD1222 COVID-19 vaccine. Sequencing was performed with immunoSEQ multiplex PCR; in TCRdb, only in-frame clones are kept and a portion is missing. The data hold about 160,000 clones, with 75% to 95% observed a single time. The sample was peripheral blood, taken 28 days after the second AZD1222 dose. The receptors derive from an adult who received the AZD1222 COVID-19 vaccine. Both conserved end residues are part of each CDR3. D genes are given only for firm matches. Some rows have no size entry. The others give once, few or many, or a class for an expanded clone.

D gene: TRBD2; V gene: TRBV4-1; clone size: once; J gene: TRBJ2-3; CDR3 DNA: TGCGCCAGCAGCCAAGATCCTGGTAGCGGGAGCACAGATACGCAGTATTTT; CDR3 protein: CASSQDPGSGSTDTQYF
D gene: -; V gene: TRBV4-1; clone size: -; J gene: TRBJ2-7; CDR3 DNA: TGCGCCAGCAGCCAAGAGCAGGGTGGCGAGCAGTACTTC; CDR3 protein: CASSQEQGGEQYF
D gene: -; V gene: TRBV7-9; clone size: -; J gene: TRBJ1-1; CDR3 DNA: TGTGCCAGCAGCTTCACCGCCACAGGGTTGAACACTGAAGCTTTCTTT; CDR3 protein: CASSFTATGLNTEAFF
D gene: -; V gene: TRBV29-1; clone size: -; J gene: TRBJ2-7; CDR3 DNA: TGCAGCGTTGAAGATCTTGGCCCAGGGGTCACCTACGAGCAGTACTTC; CDR3 protein: CSVEDLGPGVTYEQYF
D gene: -; V gene: TRBV27; clone size: -; J gene: TRBJ1-1; CDR3 DNA: TGTGCCAGCAGTTTCGCCCCGAACACTGAAGCTTTCTTT; CDR3 protein: CASSFAPNTEAFF
D gene: -; V gene: TRBV5-4; clone size: -; J gene: TRBJ2-3; CDR3 DNA: TGTGCCAGCAGCCCCGAGGGGAGGACGACAGATACGCAGTATTTT; CDR3 protein: CASSPEGRTTDTQYF
D gene: -; V gene: TRBV14; clone size: -; J gene: TRBJ2-3; CDR3 DNA: TGTGCCAGCAGCCGGGGGGGGGCCGGTACGCAGTATTTT; CDR3 protein: CASSRGGAGTQYF
D gene: -; V gene: TRBV6-5; clone size: -; J gene: TRBJ1-5; CDR3 DNA: TGTGCCAGCAGCCCAAGGCCAGAGGGCAATCAGCCCCAGCATTTT; CDR3 protein: CASSPRPEGNQPQHF
D gene: TRBD1; V gene: TRBV27; clone size: -; J gene: TRBJ1-6; CDR3 DNA: TGTGCCAGCAGAACCGACAGGGGGCGGAATTCACCCCTCCACTTT; CDR3 protein: CASRTDRGRNSPLHF
D gene: -; V gene: TRBV6-5; clone size: -; J gene: TRBJ1-3; CDR3 DNA: TGTGCCAGCAAGGCAGGGATTTTGGGAAACACCATATATTTT; CDR3 protein: CASKAGILGNTIYF
D gene: -; V gene: TRBV19; clone size: few; J gene: TRBJ2-6; CDR3 DNA: TGTGCCAGTAGTACCCCTGGGGCCAACGTCCTGACTTTC; CDR3 protein: CASSTPGANVLTF
D gene: -; V gene: TRBV27; clone size: -; J gene: TRBJ1-1; CDR3 DNA: TGTGCCAGCAGAGTGTCTTGGGACACTGAAGCTTTCTTT; CDR3 protein: CASRVSWDTEAFF
D gene: -; V gene: TRBV6-2/TRBV6-3; clone size: -; J gene: TRBJ2-1; CDR3 DNA: TGTGCCAGTACCCCTAGCATAGGAGGGAGTGAGCAGTTCTTC; CDR3 protein: CASTPSIGGSEQFF
D gene: -; V gene: TRBV1; clone size: -; J gene: TRBJ2-3; CDR3 DNA: TGCACCAGCAGCCAAGTAAATACGCAGTATTTT; CDR3 protein: CTSSQVNTQYF
D gene: TRBD2; V gene: TRBV4-1; clone size: -; J gene: TRBJ2-2; CDR3 DNA: TGCGCCAGCAGCCACCGGGGGCTAGCGGGAGAATTGGCCCGGGAGCTGTTTTTT; CDR3 protein: CASSHRGLAGELARELFF
D gene: -; V gene: TRBV19; clone size: -; J gene: TRBJ1-1; CDR3 DNA: TGTGCCAGTCGAATAGGGGTCTCGAACACTGAAGCTTTCTTT; CDR3 protein: CASRIGVSNTEAFF
D gene: -; V gene: TRBV14; clone size: -; J gene: TRBJ1-3; CDR3 DNA: TGTGCCAGCAGCCAAGGAAACAGTAGAAACACCATATATTTT; CDR3 protein: CASSQGNSRNTIYF
D gene: TRBD2; V gene: TRBV11-2; clone size: few; J gene: TRBJ2-1; CDR3 DNA: TGTGCCAGCAGCTTAGATCCAGTTCTAGCGGGAAGAGGGGAGCAGTTCTTC; CDR3 protein: CASSLDPVLAGRGEQFF
D gene: -; V gene: TRBV24-1; clone size: -; J gene: TRBJ2-5; CDR3 DNA: TGTGCCACCAGTGATGGGGGCTTTGAAGAGACCCAGTACTTC; CDR3 protein: CATSDGGFEETQYF
D gene: -; V gene: TRBV19; clone size: -; J gene: TRBJ1-3; CDR3 DNA: TGTGCCAGTAGTATACTTCCAGGACCAGGAAACACCATATATTTT; CDR3 protein: CASSILPGPGNTIYF
D gene: -; V gene: TRBV6-5; clone size: -; J gene: TRBJ1-5; CDR3 DNA: TGTGCCAGCACCCGGGGGGGGAGCGGCAATCAGCCCCAGCATTTT; CDR3 protein: CASTRGGSGNQPQHF
D gene: -; V gene: TRBV7-9; clone size: once; J gene: TRBJ2-7; CDR3 DNA: TGTGCCAGCAGCTTCTCCGCGGACTACGAGCAGTACTTC; CDR3 protein: CASSFSADYEQYF
D gene: -; V gene: TRBV3-1/TRBV3-2; clone size: -; J gene: TRBJ2-2; CDR3 DNA: TGTGCCAGCACCCACGGAGGGGCGACCGGGGAGCTGTTTTTT; CDR3 protein: CASTHGGATGELFF
D gene: TRBD1; V gene: TRBV19; clone size: -; J gene: TRBJ1-1; CDR3 DNA: TGTGCCAGTAGTGTGGGACAGGGGCGAGAAACTGAAGCTTTCTTT; CDR3 protein: CASSVGQGRETEAFF
D gene: -; V gene: TRBV5-4; clone size: -; J gene: TRBJ2-1; CDR3 DNA: TGTGCCAGCAGCCCGGATTATGGCGGGTTGGAGGGCCACAATGAGCAGTTCTTC; CDR3 protein: CASSPDYGGLEGHNEQFF
D gene: -; V gene: TRBV6-2/TRBV6-3; clone size: -; J gene: TRBJ1-2; CDR3 DNA: TGTGCCAGCAGTAGATACGGACTCTTAAGGGACTATGGCTACACCTTC; CDR3 protein: CASSRYGLLRDYGYTF
D gene: TRBD2; V gene: TRBV27; clone size: -; J gene: TRBJ2-5; CDR3 DNA: TGTGCCAGCAGCCAACTAGCGGGGAGGGAGACCCAGTACTTC; CDR3 protein: CASSQLAGRETQYF
D gene: TRBD2; V gene: TRBV3-1/TRBV3-2; clone size: -; J gene: TRBJ2-4; CDR3 DNA: TGTGCCAGCAGCCGAGGGACTAGCGGGAGTGGGAACATTCAGTACTTC; CDR3 protein: CASSRGTSGSGNIQYF
D gene: -; V gene: TRBV6-5; clone size: few; J gene: TRBJ2-7; CDR3 DNA: TGTGCCAGCAGTCACACATCGGGGGAGCAGTACTTC; CDR3 protein: CASSHTSGEQYF
D gene: -; V gene: TRBV2; clone size: -; J gene: TRBJ2-7; CDR3 DNA: TGTGCCAGCATGCAGAGCGAGCAGTACTTC; CDR3 protein: CASMQSEQYF
D gene: -; V gene: TRBV15; clone size: -; J gene: TRBJ1-1; CDR3 DNA: TGTGCCACCAGCAGGCCTGGTAGGACTGAAGCTTTCTTT; CDR3 protein: CATSRPGRTEAFF
D gene: -; V gene: TRBV2; clone size: -; J gene: TRBJ1-1; CDR3 DNA: TGTGCCAGCCAGACAGACTTGAACACTGAAGCTTTCTTT; CDR3 protein: CASQTDLNTEAFF
D gene: -; V gene: TRBV18; clone size: -; J gene: TRBJ2-7; CDR3 DNA: TGTGCCAGCTCACCATTTCGAATCGACGAGCAGTACTTC; CDR3 protein: CASSPFRIDEQYF
D gene: TRBD1; V gene: TRBV2; clone size: -; J gene: TRBJ1-5; CDR3 DNA: TGTGCCAGCAGGGGAGGGACAGTCAATCAGCCCCAGCATTTT; CDR3 protein: CASRGGTVNQPQHF
D gene: -; V gene: TRBV28; clone size: -; J gene: TRBJ1-5; CDR3 DNA: TGTGCCAGCACTGGGGGGGCGGGTCAGCCCCAGCATTTT; CDR3 protein: CASTGGAGQPQHF
D gene: -; V gene: TRBV5-1; clone size: -; J gene: TRBJ1-1; CDR3 DNA: TGCGCCAGCAGCCCGGGACCTATGAACACTGAAGCTTTCTTT; CDR3 protein: CASSPGPMNTEAFF
D gene: -; V gene: TRBV18; clone size: -; J gene: TRBJ2-5; CDR3 DNA: TGTGCCAGCTCACCACCTCGCGGTCGAAAGGAGACCCAGTACTTC; CDR3 protein: CASSPPRGRKETQYF
D gene: -; V gene: TRBV28; clone size: -; J gene: TRBJ1-5; CDR3 DNA: TGTGCCAGCAGCCAAAGACAGGCTTTAGGGCCCCAGCATTTT; CDR3 protein: CASSQRQALGPQHF
D gene: -; V gene: TRBV5-5; clone size: -; J gene: TRBJ1-1; CDR3 DNA: TGTGCCAGCAGACGACAGCCAAACACTGAAGCTTTCTTT; CDR3 protein: CASRRQPNTEAFF
D gene: -; V gene: TRBV6-5; clone size: -; J gene: TRBJ2-5; CDR3 DNA: TGTGCCAGCAGTCTCGAACCCATATACCAAGAGACCCAGTACTTC; CDR3 protein: CASSLEPIYQETQYF
D gene: -; V gene: TRBV15; clone size: -; J gene: TRBJ2-6; CDR3 DNA: TGTGCCATCCTCTCTGGGGCCAACGTCCTGACTTTC; CDR3 protein: CAILSGANVLTF
D gene: -; V gene: TRBV3-1/TRBV3-2; clone size: -; J gene: TRBJ1-2; CDR3 DNA: TGTGCCAGCAGCCAAGGCGGCGGGTATGGTATATATGGCTACACCTTC; CDR3 protein: CASSQGGGYGIYGYTF
D gene: -; V gene: TRBV6-1; clone size: -; J gene: TRBJ2-2; CDR3 DNA: TGTGCCAGCAGTGAAGCCCCTGCGGACGGGGAGCTGTTTTTT; CDR3 protein: CASSEAPADGELFF
D gene: -; V gene: TRBV11-2; clone size: -; J gene: TRBJ2-7; CDR3 DNA: TGTGCCAGCAGCTTAGAACTATCCTACGAGCAGTACTTC; CDR3 protein: CASSLELSYEQYF
D gene: -; V gene: TRBV27; clone size: -; J gene: TRBJ1-1; CDR3 DNA: TGTGCCAGCAAGGTAGAGCCGGCGAACACTGAAGCTTTCTTT; CDR3 protein: CASKVEPANTEAFF
D gene: -; V gene: TRBV5-4; clone size: -; J gene: TRBJ2-5; CDR3 DNA: TGTGCCAGCAGTAGGGAGCGGCAAGAGACCCAGTACTTC; CDR3 protein: CASSRERQETQYF
D gene: -; V gene: TRBV11-3; clone size: -; J gene: TRBJ1-3; CDR3 DNA: TGTGCCAGCAGCCCTGGATCTTTTTCCACCATATATTTT; CDR3 protein: CASSPGSFSTIYF
D gene: -; V gene: TRBV3-1/TRBV3-2; clone size: -; J gene: TRBJ1-2; CDR3 DNA: TGTGCCAGCAGGACGGCTAACTATGGCTACACCTTC; CDR3 protein: CASRTANYGYTF
D gene: -; V gene: TRBV21-1; clone size: few; J gene: TRBJ2-7; CDR3 DNA: TGTGCCAGCAGCAAAGCGGGACGGAACTACGAGCAGTACTTC; CDR3 protein: CASSKAGRNYEQYF
D gene: -; V gene: TRBV7-8; clone size: -; J gene: TRBJ2-7; CDR3 DNA: TGTGCCAGCAGCTTAGTGGCGGCCTCCTACGAGCAGTACTTC; CDR3 protein: CASSLVAASYEQYF
D gene: -; V gene: TRBV15; clone size: -; J gene: TRBJ2-1; CDR3 DNA: TGTGCCACCGAAAACTACAATGAGCAGTTCTTC; CDR3 protein: CATENYNEQFF
D gene: -; V gene: TRBV4-1; clone size: -; J gene: TRBJ2-6; CDR3 DNA: TGCGCCAGCAGCCAAGGTGAGGCTGGGGCCAACGTCCTGACTTTC; CDR3 protein: CASSQGEAGANVLTF
D gene: -; V gene: TRBV10-3; clone size: -; J gene: TRBJ1-1; CDR3 DNA: TGTGCCATCAGTGAGTCCCCGGGGGGCACTGAAGCTTTCTTT; CDR3 protein: CAISESPGGTEAFF
D gene: -; V gene: TRBV10-3; clone size: -; J gene: TRBJ1-1; CDR3 DNA: TGTGCCATCAGTGAGTCAGGCAGGCCATCGAACACTGAAGCTTTCTTT; CDR3 protein: CAISESGRPSNTEAFF
D gene: TRBD2; V gene: TRBV27; clone size: -; J gene: TRBJ2-1; CDR3 DNA: TGTGCCAGCCGGACTAGCGGGTCCTACAATGAGCAGTTCTTC; CDR3 protein: CASRTSGSYNEQFF
D gene: TRBD2; V gene: TRBV5-8; clone size: -; J gene: TRBJ2-5; CDR3 DNA: TGTGCCAGCAGCTTGGAGGGTAGCGGGAGACAGAGGGAGACCCAGTACTTC; CDR3 protein: CASSLEGSGRQRETQYF
D gene: -; V gene: TRBV19; clone size: -; J gene: TRBJ2-1; CDR3 DNA: TGTGCCAGTAGTATAGGAGACAGGATCAATGAGCAGTTCTTC; CDR3 protein: CASSIGDRINEQFF
D gene: -; V gene: TRBV7-9; clone size: -; J gene: TRBJ1-2; CDR3 DNA: TGTGCCAGCAGCTTCCGCGGGAGGCGAGACTATGGCTACACCTTC; CDR3 protein: CASSFRGRRDYGYTF